What follows are 16 T cell receptor beta chains derived from one specimen sequenced in a study of tumor-infiltrating lymphocytes in primary liver carcinoma. A primer matching the constant region was used to make TCR beta cDNA from approximately 0.45 ug of total RNA. Three-round nested multiplex PCR performed with slightly modified ARM-PCR produced the TCR beta libraries. Amplification in the first two PCR rounds was performed using TRBV1-TRBV30 forward primers and a C-beta reverse primer for approximately 10 cycles each. In TCRdb, the multiplex PCR reads were re-called with MiXCR into one record per CDR3 protein. This table has about 41,000 distinct CDR3 sequences, approximately 70% appearing once. From roughly 18-30 mg of unsorted bulk tissue, DNA and RNA were co-extracted together. The sequenced material came from liver tumor tissue from sampling region 2. Subset noted: tumor region T2, inferior pole. Receptor source: a man in his forties with primary liver carcinoma and hepatitis B virus infection.

The gene calls are TRBV29-1 and TRBJ2-7; D may be TRBD1 or TRBD2 (6 bases each). Germline CDR1 reads SQVTM; CDR2 reads ANQGSEA. V lost 7 bases and J lost 3, with 19 bases in between. This CDR3 comprises 14 residues. The CDR3 sequence: CSAAPWGANYEQYF. Here the CDR3 DNA reads TGCAGCGCTGCCCCCTGGGGGGCCAACTACGAGCAGTACTTC.

This clonotype has ten or more counts. V and J are TRBV11-2 and TRBJ2-7, with a weak D call TRBD2 (5 bases). Germline loops: CDR1 SGHAT, CDR2 FQNNGV. V was pared by 7 bases and J by 2 bases, with 15 bases between. The CDR3 spans 14 residues. The CDR3 bases are TGTGCCAGCACCCGTGGGAGTTCCACCTACGAGCAGTACTTC. Encoded protein: CASTRGSSTYEQYF.

This sequence joins TRBV12-3 or TRBV12-4 and TRBJ2-7; a possible D gene is TRBD2 (6 bases). The CDR3 has 15 amino acids. V was clipped by 10 bases and J by 0 bases, with 19 bases between them. The chain's CDR3 is CANIPGEGISYEQYF. The CDR3 DNA reads TGTGCCAACATACCGGGAGAGGGGATCTCCTACGAGCAGTACTTC.

The chain uses TRBV7-9 and TRBJ2-7; D might be TRBD2 (5 bases). Trimming shortened V by 8 bases and J by 10 bases, and 24 bases separated the two germline ends. Germline V gene data show CDR1 as SEHNR and CDR2 as FQNEAQ (reference sequence). The CDR3 runs to 14 residues. The CDR3 coding sequence is TGTGCCAGCGGACCCTCGGTGGGAGTGCGTGAACAGTACTTC. It yields the protein CASGPSVGVREQYF. The complete variable domain, with remaining parts taken from reference TRBV7-9 and TRBJ2-7, reads DTGVSQNPRHKITKRGQNVTFRCDPISEHNRLYWYRQTLGQGPEFLTYFQNEAQLEKSRLLSDRFSAERPKGSFSTLEIQRTEQGDSAMYLCASGPSVGVREQYFGPGTRLTVT.

Notes on this clonotype: It may be a read error: a sequence one base away is much more abundant. V is TRBV7-9 and J is TRBJ2-5, with D perhaps TRBD2 (6 bases). Germline loops: CDR1 SEHNR, CDR2 FQNEAQ (reference sequence). The CDR3 runs to 14 residues. The CDR3 coding sequence is TGTGCCAGCAGCTCGGGAGTAGCCCAAGAGACCCAGCACTTC. Amino acids: CASSSGVAQETQHF.

About this clonotype itself: The CDR3 does not close with the conserved phenylalanine or tryptophan, likely indicating a read error. The chain joins TRBV11-1 to TRBJ2-7; 8 bases match TRBD2. The CDR3 length is 15 residues. Germline loops: CDR1 SGHAT, CDR2 FQDESV (reference sequence). The CDR3 loop is CASCLAGSGEYEQYI. The CDR3 DNA reads TGTGCCAGCTGCTTAGCGGGATCGGGAGAATACGAGCAGTACATT.

The gene calls are TRBV6-5 and TRBJ2-7; 7 positions match TRBD2. V lost 6 bases and J lost 6; bases outside the gene matches: 11. The CDR3 consists of 14 residues. Germline V gene lookup returns CDR1 MNHEY and CDR2 SVGAGI. Here the CDR3 reads CASSSSGNLGEQYF. CDR3 DNA: TGTGCCAGCAGCTCAAGCGGGAACCTCGGCGAGCAGTACTTC.

This chain joins TRBV29-1 and TRBJ2-7, with 7 positions matching TRBD1. V shed 4 bases and J 13 bases; nucleotides not matched to a gene: 16. Germline CDR1 and CDR2: SQVTM and ANQGSEA. The CDR3 length is 13 residues. The CDR3, as DNA: TGCAGCGTTGCCCCGACAGGGCTCCATGAGCGATACTTC. Its protein product is CSVAPTGLHERYF.

The chain carries TRBV29-1 and TRBJ1-2, with TRBD1 identical over 8 bases. Germline CDR1 and CDR2: SQVTM and ANQGSEA. With 7 bases clipped from V and 10 bases from J, the junction kept 14 bases outside the gene matches. The CDR3 runs 13 residues. CDR3 loop: CSARTGSNYNYTF. CDR3 nucleotides: TGCAGCGCCCGGACAGGGAGTAACTATAACTACACCTTC. Drawing the rest from reference TRBV29-1 and TRBJ1-2, the complete variable domain is SAVISQKPSRDICQRGTSLTIQCQVDSQVTMMFWYRQQPGQSLTLIATANQGSEATYESGFVIDKFPISRPNLTFSTLTVSNMSPEDSSIYLCSARTGSNYNYTFGSGTRLTVV.

As for this clonotype: An end of the junction does not agree with germline; a read error may underlie this. V and J are TRBV6-1 and TRBJ2-1; D possibly corresponds to TRBD2 (7 bases). Germline V CDR1 and CDR2: MNHNS, SASEGT. The CDR3 is 16 amino acids. The CDR3 reads CAGSEDAGAVYNEQFF. The CDR3 bases are TGTGCCGGCAGTGAAGATGCGGGGGCAGTCTACAATGAGCAGTTCTTC.

As concerns this clonotype: Since no conserved phenylalanine or tryptophan closes the CDR3, a read error is the likely cause. This chain uses TRBV19 with TRBJ1-1; no reliable D call. The CDR3 loop spans 12 amino acids. In germline, CDR1 is LNHDA, CDR2 SQIVND (reference sequence). V gave up 3 bases and J gave up 8 bases, with 10 bases separating them. CDR3 sequence reads: CASSMMGPEAFY. The CDR3 coding sequence is TGTGCCAGTAGTATGATGGGTCCAGAAGCTTTCTAT.

This chain uses TRBV29-1 with TRBJ2-7; 10 bases are shared with TRBD2. This CDR3 contains 14 residues. Germline V lookup: CDR1 SQVTM, CDR2 ANQGSEA. The J segment lost 7 bases and the V segment lost 6 bases, leaving 12 bases of the junction unmatched. In nucleotides, the CDR3 is TGCAGCGTCGGGAATAGCGGGGGGCCTGGGGAGCAGTACTTC. This encodes CSVGNSGGPGEQYF.

As to this clonotype: The junction departs from the called germline gene at one end, perhaps through a read error. The chain employs TRBV7-3 and TRBJ2-2; 9 nucleotides line up with TRBD2. Germline-derived CDR1 and CDR2 are SGHTA and FQGTGA. This CDR3 contains 17 residues. The CDR3 nucleotides read TGTGCCATCAGCTTAGTAGCGGGAGTCTCGAACACCGGGGAGCTGTTTTTT. Encoded protein: CAISLVAGVSNTGELFF.

By proportion, this clonotype is medium-sized. The rearrangement joins TRBV7-9 to TRBJ2-5; no clear D gene. Germline CDR1 and CDR2: SEHNR and FQNEAQ (reference sequence). The germline V and J ends were trimmed by 5 bases and 5 bases, with 9 bases remaining between them. The CDR3 spans 12 residues. This CDR3 is CASSQEGETQYF. The CDR3 DNA is TGTGCCAGCAGCCAGGAAGGGGAGACCCAGTACTTC.

As to this clonotype: A junction end diverges from the germline sequence, so it may reflect a read error. V gene TRBV11-2 combines with J gene TRBJ2-5; 8 nucleotides agree with TRBD2. Germline lookup yields CDR1 SGHAT and CDR2 FQNNGV. CDR3 length: 15 residues. This chain's CDR3 is CASSLGRTSREAQYF. The CDR3 bases are TGTGCCAGTAGCTTAGGACGGACTAGCCGAGAGGCCCAGTACTTC.

As concerns this clonotype: One end of the junction fails to match germline, which may point to a read error. This CDR3 reads CASSAPLYGRSF. CDR3 nucleotides: TGTGCCAGCAGTGCCCCCCTATATGGCCGCAGCTTC. V gene TRBV6-1 combines with J gene TRBJ1-2, with D unresolved. This CDR3 has 12 residues. Per germline, CDR1 MNHNS and CDR2 SASEGT.